This TCR beta chain stems from a study of shared clonotypes between healthy human individuals. None of the donors, who were healthy HIV-negative adults, had recently had acute infections or vaccinations. Per the germline V gene, CDR1 is SNHLY and CDR2 is FYNNEI. The V gene end was trimmed by 6 bases and the J gene end by 5 bases; junction bases not matched to a gene: 6. The CDR3 has 13 amino acids. General observations from the study: Clonotype sharing among donors, it was expected, would be affected by sequencing depth.

Details on this clone: The antigen remains undetermined.

The input for sorted-subset replicate PCRs was approximately 210 ng DNA, around 30,000 T cell genomes. Using immunoSEQ multiplex PCR, the repertoire was profiled, and TCRdb retains in-frame clones only, with some absent. The sample records 2 million to 3 million clones, roughly 93% being singletons. The chain couples TRBV2 to TRBJ1-2; 7 bases are a match to TRBD1. This receptor was identified in a man in his late teens or twenties in good health. Some clones in this sample may be carry-over from other donors' samples. Sequenced input: naive CD4+ T cells from PBMCs. As for subset: CD45RA+ positively selected. In nucleotides, the CDR3 is TGTGCCAGCAGGGAGGACAGGTGGTATGGCTACACCTTC. It translates to CASREDRWYGYTF.